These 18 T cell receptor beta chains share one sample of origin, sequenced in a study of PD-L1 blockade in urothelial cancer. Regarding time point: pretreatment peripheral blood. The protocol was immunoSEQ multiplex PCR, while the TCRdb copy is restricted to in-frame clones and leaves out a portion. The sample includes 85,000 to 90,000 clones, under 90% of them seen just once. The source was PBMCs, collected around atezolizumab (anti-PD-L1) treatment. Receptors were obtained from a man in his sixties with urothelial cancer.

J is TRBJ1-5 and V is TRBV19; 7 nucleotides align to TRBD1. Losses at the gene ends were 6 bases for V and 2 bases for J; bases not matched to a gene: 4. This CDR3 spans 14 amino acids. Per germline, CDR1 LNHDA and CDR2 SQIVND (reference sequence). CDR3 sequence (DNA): TGTGCCAGTAGGCCACAGGGGCGCAATCAGCCCCAGCATTTT. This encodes CASRPQGRNQPQHF.

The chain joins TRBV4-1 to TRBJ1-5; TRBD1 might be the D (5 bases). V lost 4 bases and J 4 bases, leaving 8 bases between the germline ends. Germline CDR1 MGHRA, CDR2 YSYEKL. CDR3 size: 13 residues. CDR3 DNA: TGCGCCAGCAGCCGGGGGGATAATCAGCCCCAGCATTTT. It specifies CASSRGDNQPQHF.

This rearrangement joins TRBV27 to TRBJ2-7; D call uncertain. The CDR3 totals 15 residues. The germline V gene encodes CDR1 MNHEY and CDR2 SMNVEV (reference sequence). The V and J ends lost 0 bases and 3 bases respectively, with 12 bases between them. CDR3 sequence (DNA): TGTGCCAGCAGTTTATCGTTAGAGACTTACTACGAGCAGTACTTC. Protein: CASSLSLETYYEQYF.

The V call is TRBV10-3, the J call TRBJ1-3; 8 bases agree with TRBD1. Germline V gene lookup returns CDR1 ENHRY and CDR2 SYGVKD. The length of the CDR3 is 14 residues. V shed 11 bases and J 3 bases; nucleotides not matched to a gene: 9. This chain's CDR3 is CASLGQDNGNTIYF. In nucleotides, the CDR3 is TGTGCCTCCCTGGGACAGGACAATGGAAACACCATATATTTT.

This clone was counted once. The CDR3 region is CASSTGYEQYF. CDR3 DNA: TGTGCCAGCAGTACGGGTTACGAGCAGTACTTC. The gene calls are TRBV6-6 and TRBJ2-7; D is uncertain. The CDR3 sequence is 11 residues long. CDR1 and CDR2 (germline): MNHNY, SVGAGI (reference sequence). Trimming pared 5 bases from V and 4 bases from J, leaving 6 bases between.

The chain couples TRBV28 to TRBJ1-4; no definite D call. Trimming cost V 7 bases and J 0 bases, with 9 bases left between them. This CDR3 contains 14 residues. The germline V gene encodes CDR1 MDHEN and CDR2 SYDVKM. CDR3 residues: CASTGSPTNEKLFF. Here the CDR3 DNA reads TGTGCCAGCACGGGGTCTCCAACTAATGAAAAACTGTTTTTT.

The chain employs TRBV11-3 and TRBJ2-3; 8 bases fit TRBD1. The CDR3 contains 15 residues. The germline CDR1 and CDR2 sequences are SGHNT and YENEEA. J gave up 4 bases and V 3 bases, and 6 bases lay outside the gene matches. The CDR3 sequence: CASSFRQGAADTQYF. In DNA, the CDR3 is TGTGCCAGCAGCTTCCGGCAGGGGGCGGCAGATACGCAGTATTTT.

The CDR3: CASSQVGGETQYF. CDR3 nucleotides: TGCGCCAGCAGCCAAGTTGGCGGAGAGACCCAGTACTTC. The chain carries TRBV4-1 and TRBJ2-5; D is unclear. There are 13 residues in the CDR3. With 1 base removed from V and 4 bases from J, the gap between germline ends came to 7 bases. The germline V gene encodes CDR1 MGHRA and CDR2 YSYEKL.

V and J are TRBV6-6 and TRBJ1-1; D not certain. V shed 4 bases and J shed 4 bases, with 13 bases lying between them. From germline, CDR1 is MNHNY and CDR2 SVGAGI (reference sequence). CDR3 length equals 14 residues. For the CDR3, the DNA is TGTGCCAGCAGTTGGAGCGGCGCGGGCACTGAAGCTTTCTTT. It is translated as CASSWSGAGTEAFF.

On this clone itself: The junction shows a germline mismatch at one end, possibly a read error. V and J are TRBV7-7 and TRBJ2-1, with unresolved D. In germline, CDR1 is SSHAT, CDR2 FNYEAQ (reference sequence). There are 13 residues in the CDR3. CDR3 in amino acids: CASSLDLHNEQFF. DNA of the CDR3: TGTGCTAGCAGCTTAGATCTCCACAATGAGCAGTTCTTC.

The CDR3 spells CASSQSLGQGASAFF. For the CDR3, the DNA is TGCGCCAGCAGCCAATCCCTAGGACAGGGGGCTTCGGCTTTCTTT. The chain uses TRBV4-3 and TRBJ1-1; 11 bases are a match to TRBD1. V shed 2 bases, J shed 11 bases, and the junction held 10 bases outside the gene matches. The germline V gene encodes CDR1 LGHNA and CDR2 YSLEER. The CDR3 has 15 residues.

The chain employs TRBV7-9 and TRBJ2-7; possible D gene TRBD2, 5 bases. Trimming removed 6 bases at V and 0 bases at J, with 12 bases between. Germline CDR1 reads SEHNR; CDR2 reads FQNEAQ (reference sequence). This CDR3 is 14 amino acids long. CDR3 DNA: TGTGCCAGCAGTCAAGCGGTAAACTCCTACGAGCAGTACTTC. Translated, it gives CASSQAVNSYEQYF.

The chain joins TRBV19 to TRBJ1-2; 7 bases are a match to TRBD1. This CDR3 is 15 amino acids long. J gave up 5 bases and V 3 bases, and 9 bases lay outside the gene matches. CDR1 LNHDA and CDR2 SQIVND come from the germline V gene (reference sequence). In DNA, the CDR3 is TGTGCCAGTAGTATGGCCGGGGGACAGTTTTATGGCTACACCTTC. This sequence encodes CASSMAGGQFYGYTF.

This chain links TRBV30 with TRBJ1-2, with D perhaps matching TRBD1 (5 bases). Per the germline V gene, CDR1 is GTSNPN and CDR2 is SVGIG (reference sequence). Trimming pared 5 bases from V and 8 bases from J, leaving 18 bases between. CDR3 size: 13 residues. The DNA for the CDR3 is TGTGCCTGGCGACGGAGTACAACAGGCGGCTACACCTTC. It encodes CAWRRSTTGGYTF.

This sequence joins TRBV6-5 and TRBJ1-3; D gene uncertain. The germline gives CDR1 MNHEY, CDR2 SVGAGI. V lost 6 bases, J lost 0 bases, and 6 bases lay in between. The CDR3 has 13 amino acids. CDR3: CASRPGSGNTIYF. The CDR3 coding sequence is TGTGCCAGCAGACCAGGCTCTGGAAACACCATATATTTT.

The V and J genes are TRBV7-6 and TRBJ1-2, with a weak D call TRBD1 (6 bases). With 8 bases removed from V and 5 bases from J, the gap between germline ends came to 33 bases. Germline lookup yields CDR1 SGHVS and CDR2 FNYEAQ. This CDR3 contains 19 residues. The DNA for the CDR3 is TGTGCCAGCGCTACAGCACCCTGGGTTCAGGGGCGCTTAGGGTATGGCTACACCTTC. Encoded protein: CASATAPWVQGRLGYGYTF.

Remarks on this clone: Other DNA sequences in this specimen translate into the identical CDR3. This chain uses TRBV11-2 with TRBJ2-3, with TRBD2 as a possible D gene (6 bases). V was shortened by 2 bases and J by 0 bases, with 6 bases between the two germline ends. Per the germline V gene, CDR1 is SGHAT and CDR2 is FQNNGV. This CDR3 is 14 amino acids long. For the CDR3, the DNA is TGTGCCAGCAGCTTAAGCGGGAGCACAGATACGCAGTATTTT. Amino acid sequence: CASSLSGSTDTQYF. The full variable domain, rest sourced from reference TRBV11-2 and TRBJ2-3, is EAGVAQSPRYKIIEKRQSVAFWCNPISGHATLYWYQQILGQGPKLLIQFQNNGVVDDSQLPKDRFSAERLKGVDSTLKIQPAKLEDSAVYLCASSLSGSTDTQYFGPGTRLTVL.

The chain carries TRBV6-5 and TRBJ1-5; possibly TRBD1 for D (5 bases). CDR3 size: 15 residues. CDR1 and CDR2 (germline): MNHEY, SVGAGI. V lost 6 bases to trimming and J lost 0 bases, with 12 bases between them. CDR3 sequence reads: CASRQGFGSNQPQHF. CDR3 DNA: TGTGCCAGCAGGCAGGGATTTGGTAGCAATCAGCCCCAGCATTTT.